Each of the 25 T cell receptor beta chains below was sequenced from the same sample in a study of cytomegalovirus exposure and HLA in healthy donors (dated by TCRdb to 2015 to 2018). Library preparation employed the immunoSEQ multiplex PCR assay. For the multiplex PCR, a mixture combining 60 forward primers for TCR Vbeta segments and 13 reverse primers for TCR Jbeta segments was used. Not all clones reach the TCRdb copy of this immuneACCESS table, which keeps in-frame sequences only. Checked studies attribute under half of the gap to unresolved V genes and leave the rest unexplained. The sample table includes some 160,000 clones. Of the sample, under 2.5% falls within the top ten clones. The sample comprised PBMCs. These receptors all stem from a man aged 25-40 years in good health and CMV-seronegative.

The chain links TRBV5-6 to TRBJ1-2; D remains unclear. Germline CDR1 SGHDT, CDR2 YYEEEE. The CDR3 length is 13 residues. Deletions cut 4 bases from V and 8 bases from J, with 15 bases between. Written as DNA, the CDR3 is TGTGCCAGCAGCGCCCTGGAGAACGGCGGCTACACCTTC. Its protein is CASSALENGGYTF.

This chain joins TRBV11-3 and TRBJ2-3; D might be TRBD2 (5 bases). Germline V gene lookup returns CDR1 SGHNT and CDR2 YENEEA. V shed 4 bases and J shed 14 bases, with 16 bases lying between them. The CDR3 length is 12 residues. CDR3 sequence reads: CASSSSGELMYF. The CDR3 DNA is TGTGCCAGCAGCTCGTCCGGGGAGTTGATGTATTTT.

V and J are TRBV7-2 and TRBJ2-4, with 9 bases aligning to TRBD1. This CDR3 is built from 14 residues. Germline CDR1 is SGHTA and CDR2 is FQGNSA. Unmatched junction bases numbered 11, after V lost 3 bases and J lost 14 bases. The CDR3 sequence: CASSFSGTGTAEYF. The CDR3 DNA sequence: TGTGCCAGCAGCTTCTCCGGGACAGGGACCGCGGAGTACTTC.

The chain joins TRBV7-9 to TRBJ1-6; D not certain. In germline, CDR1 is SEHNR, CDR2 FQNEAQ (reference sequence). Between the trimmed V and J ends, which lost 3 bases and 4 bases, there was a span of 10 bases. The CDR3 has 15 amino acids. CDR3 region: CASSFSGSYNSPLHF. CDR3 nucleotide sequence: TGTGCCAGCAGCTTTTCCGGGTCATATAATTCACCCCTCCACTTT.

This CDR3 is CASCPETGGTEAFF. CDR3 bases: TGTGCCAGCTGCCCGGAGACCGGGGGGACTGAAGCTTTCTTT. V is TRBV2 and J is TRBJ1-1; D is possibly TRBD1 (5 bases). Trimming removed 8 bases from V and 5 bases from J, with 18 bases in between. The CDR3 has 14 residues. In germline, CDR1 is SNHLY, CDR2 FYNNEI.

The chain links TRBV5-5 to TRBJ2-2; 8 nucleotides line up with TRBD1. Germline V lookup: CDR1 SGHKS, CDR2 YYEKEE (reference sequence). With V trimmed by 7 bases and J by 6 bases, 14 bases remained unmatched. The CDR3 has 16 amino acids. Written as DNA, the CDR3 is TGTGCCAGCGGGAGGACAGGACAGGGTGAGGCCGGGGAGCTGTTTTTT. Amino acid sequence: CASGRTGQGEAGELFF.

The chain combines TRBV9 with TRBJ2-2, with a weak D call TRBD1 (6 bases). Germline V gene lookup returns CDR1 SGDLS and CDR2 YYNGEE. This CDR3 has 14 residues. Between the trimmed V and J ends, which lost 3 bases and 1 base, there was a span of 7 bases. The CDR3 reads CASSEGQNTGELFF. DNA of the CDR3: TGTGCCAGCAGCGAGGGACAGAACACCGGGGAGCTGTTTTTT.

J is TRBJ2-1 and V is TRBV15; tentatively, D is TRBD1 (5 bases). V dropped 0 bases and J dropped 9 bases, with 9 bases sitting between them. CDR1 LNHNV and CDR2 YYDKDF come from the germline V gene (reference sequence). This CDR3 region has 13 residues. The CDR3 sequence: CATSRDGATEQFF. The CDR3 DNA is TGTGCCACCAGCAGAGATGGGGCTACTGAGCAGTTCTTC. The full variable domain, completed using reference TRBV15 and TRBJ2-1, is DAMVIQNPRYQVTQFGKPVTLSCSQTLNHNVMYWYQQKSSQAPKLLFHYYDKDFNNEADTPDNFQSRRPNTSFCFLDIRSPGLGDTAMYLCATSRDGATEQFFGPGTRLTVL.

The chain carries TRBV2 and TRBJ2-7, with 9 bases lining up with TRBD2. Germline loops: CDR1 SNHLY, CDR2 FYNNEI. The CDR3 has 15 residues. The V and J ends lost 5 bases and 6 bases, in that order; junction bases with no gene match: 11. The CDR3 is CASSPYLAGAGEQYF. In DNA form, the CDR3 reads TGTGCCAGCAGTCCCTACTTAGCGGGAGCAGGCGAGCAGTACTTC.

V is TRBV5-1 and J is TRBJ2-1; TRBD2 agrees at 10 bases. CDR1 and CDR2 (germline): SGHRS, YFSETQ. The trim removed 6 bases at V and 4 bases at J, leaving 4 bases unmatched. The CDR3 covers 14 residues. DNA for the CDR3: TGCGCCAGCACCCCTAGCGGGGGATACAATGAGCAGTTCTTC. This codes for CASTPSGGYNEQFF.

This chain connects TRBV5-1 to TRBJ2-4; 8 bases agree with TRBD2. The CDR3 is 14 amino acids. Germline V gene lookup returns CDR1 SGHRS and CDR2 YFSETQ. V shed 2 bases and J 9 bases; nucleotides not matched to a gene: 7. The CDR3 reads CASSLWEAGGIQYF. In DNA form, the CDR3 reads TGCGCCAGCAGCTTATGGGAGGCGGGAGGCATTCAGTACTTC.

This sequence joins TRBV29-1 and TRBJ1-1, with D tentatively TRBD1 (5 bases). Trimming took off 4 bases at V and 2 bases at J, with 11 bases between the two ends. The CDR3 spans 13 residues. The germline CDR1 and CDR2 sequences are SQVTM and ANQGSEA. Written as DNA, the CDR3 is TGCAGCGTTGGAAATCAGGGAAACACTGAAGCTTTCTTT. Its protein is CSVGNQGNTEAFF. Together with reference TRBV29-1 and TRBJ1-1, the CDR3 gives the full variable domain: SAVISQKPSRDICQRGTSLTIQCQVDSQVTMMFWYRQQPGQSLTLIATANQGSEATYESGFVIDKFPISRPNLTFSTLTVSNMSPEDSSIYLCSVGNQGNTEAFFGQGTRLTVV.

CDR3 nucleotides: TGTGCCAGCAGTCCACAGGGCTACGAGCAGTACTTC. This sequence encodes CASSPQGYEQYF. The rearrangement links TRBV6-6 to TRBJ2-7; tentative D call: TRBD1 (6 bases). V was trimmed by 5 bases and J by 3 bases, leaving 8 bases between them. Germline assignment: CDR1 MNHNY and CDR2 SVGAGI (reference sequence). The CDR3 spans 12 residues.

CDR3: CASSPLTLHSGNTIYF. As DNA, the CDR3 is TGTGCCAGTAGTCCGCTGACACTCCACTCTGGAAACACCATATATTTT. V is TRBV19 and J is TRBJ1-3; unclear D gene. CDR3 length: 16 residues. With 5 bases removed from V and 0 bases from J, the gap between germline ends came to 14 bases. Germline V gene data show CDR1 as LNHDA and CDR2 as SQIVND (reference sequence).

This chain joins TRBV29-1 and TRBJ2-1; TRBD1 is a possible D gene (5 bases). Looked up from germline, CDR1 is SQVTM and CDR2 is ANQGSEA. With 4 bases removed from V and 6 bases from J, the gap between germline ends came to 16 bases. The CDR3 extends over 14 amino acids. The CDR3 reads CSVAKGAVSNEQFF. The CDR3 nucleotides read TGCAGCGTTGCTAAAGGGGCCGTCTCCAATGAGCAGTTCTTC.

This chain joins TRBV28 and TRBJ2-3, with a weak D call TRBD2 (6 bases). V lost 5 bases, J lost 0 bases, and 9 bases lay in between. The CDR3 consists of 14 residues. Germline V CDR1 and CDR2: MDHEN, SYDVKM. The CDR3 DNA follows: TGTGCCAGCAGTGGAGGGACTAGCACAGATACGCAGTATTTT. This gives the protein CASSGGTSTDTQYF.

J is TRBJ1-5 and V is TRBV19, with no clear D. The CDR3 consists of 13 residues. Germline assignment: CDR1 LNHDA and CDR2 SQIVND (reference sequence). Trimming pared 4 bases from V and 5 bases from J, leaving 9 bases between. CDR3 DNA sequence: TGTGCCAGTAGTAGGAACGGGGATCAGCCCCAGCATTTT. As protein: CASSRNGDQPQHF.

The CDR3 DNA reads TGTGCCAGCTCACCAGAACAGGCCCGGGACTATGGCTACACCTTC. Translating gives CASSPEQARDYGYTF. This chain links TRBV18 with TRBJ1-2, with a tentative D call TRBD1 (5 bases). Germline values: CDR1 KGHSH, CDR2 LQKENI. This CDR3 is 15 amino acids long. V was shortened by 2 bases and J by 3 bases, with 13 bases between the two germline ends.

The CDR3: CASSSNRGGNTIYF. The CDR3 DNA follows: TGTGCCAGCAGCTCGAACAGGGGAGGAAACACCATATATTTT. J is TRBJ1-3 and V is TRBV11-2; 7 bases line up with TRBD1. The CDR3 is made up of 14 amino acids. The trim removed 4 bases at V and 4 bases at J, leaving 4 bases unmatched. The V gene's germline CDR1 is SGHAT and CDR2 FQNNGV.

The chain carries TRBV27 and TRBJ1-1, with 7 bases fitting TRBD1. Losses at the gene ends were 10 bases for V and 1 base for J; bases not matched to a gene: 6. CDR1 and CDR2 (germline): MNHEY, SMNVEV (reference sequence). This CDR3 spans 13 amino acids. CDR3 sequence reads: CATLTGTNTEAFF. CDR3 bases: TGTGCCACCCTGACAGGGACGAACACTGAAGCTTTCTTT.

The rearrangement joins TRBV19 to TRBJ1-5; possible D gene TRBD1, 5 bases. This CDR3 spans 13 amino acids. V shed 5 bases and J shed 5 bases, with 10 bases lying between them. Germline CDR1 and CDR2: LNHDA and SQIVND (reference sequence). The CDR3 protein is CASSQGGYQPQHF. The CDR3 bases are TGTGCCAGTAGTCAGGGAGGTTATCAGCCCCAGCATTTT.

The CDR3 here is CASARDREETQYF. CDR3 nucleotide sequence: TGTGCCAGCGCCCGGGACAGAGAAGAGACCCAGTACTTC. The chain uses TRBV2 and TRBJ2-5; 7 bases align to TRBD1. The CDR3 contains 13 residues. V lost 8 bases and J lost 3; bases outside the gene matches: 6. Looked up from germline, CDR1 is SNHLY and CDR2 is FYNNEI.

This rearrangement joins TRBV6-6 to TRBJ2-5; a weak D match, TRBD1 (6 bases). The V and J ends lost 0 bases and 5 bases respectively, with 13 bases between them. Germline V gene data show CDR1 as MNHNY and CDR2 as SVGAGI (reference sequence). The CDR3 is 15 residues long. CDR3 region: CASSYSIPQGETQYF. DNA for the CDR3: TGTGCCAGCAGTTACTCTATCCCTCAGGGGGAGACCCAGTACTTC.

This sequence joins TRBV25-1 and TRBJ1-2; a weak D match, TRBD1 (5 bases). Trimming pared 0 bases from V and 6 bases from J, leaving 8 bases between. Germline V gene data show CDR1 as MGHDK and CDR2 as SYGVNS. The CDR3 is made up of 13 amino acids. CDR3 protein: CASSEYRAHGYTF. CDR3 nucleotide sequence: TGTGCCAGCAGTGAATACAGGGCCCATGGCTACACCTTC.

The rearrangement uses TRBV19 and TRBJ2-2; D uncertain. The V gene lost 9 bases and the J gene lost 1 base, with 3 bases spanning the gap. This CDR3 spans 11 amino acids. CDR1 and CDR2 (germline): LNHDA, SQIVND (reference sequence). CDR3 in amino acids: CASQNTGELFF. CDR3 nucleotide sequence: TGTGCCAGCCAGAACACCGGGGAGCTGTTTTTT.